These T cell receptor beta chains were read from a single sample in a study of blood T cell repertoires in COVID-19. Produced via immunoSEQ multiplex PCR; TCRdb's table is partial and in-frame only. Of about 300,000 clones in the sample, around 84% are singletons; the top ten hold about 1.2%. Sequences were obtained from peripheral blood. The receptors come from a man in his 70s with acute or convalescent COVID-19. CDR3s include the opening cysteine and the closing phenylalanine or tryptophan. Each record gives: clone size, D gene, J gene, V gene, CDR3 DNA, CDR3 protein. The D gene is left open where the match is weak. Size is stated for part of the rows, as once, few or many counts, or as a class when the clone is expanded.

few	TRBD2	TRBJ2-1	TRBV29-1	TGCAGCGTTGAATTATCACTAGCGGAAACCTACAATGAGCAGTTCTTC	CSVELSLAETYNEQFF
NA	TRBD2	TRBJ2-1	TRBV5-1	TGCGCCAGCAGCCTAGGACTAGCGGGAATAAATGAGCAGTTCTTC	CASSLGLAGINEQFF
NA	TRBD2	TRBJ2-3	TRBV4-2	TGTGCCAGCAGCCAAGTACAGCGGCTAGCGGGGGGGGACGCAGATACGCAGTATTTT	CASSQVQRLAGGDADTQYF
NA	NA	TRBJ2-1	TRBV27	TGTGCCAGCAAAAGGGGTCACAGGTACAATGAGCAGTTCTTC	CASKRGHRYNEQFF
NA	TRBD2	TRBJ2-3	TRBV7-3	TGTGCCAGCAGCTCCGGACTAGCGGGGGGGCCAGATACGCAGTATTTT	CASSSGLAGGPDTQYF
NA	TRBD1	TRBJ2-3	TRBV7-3	TGTGCCAGCAGCCTTGGGACAGGATCGGGCACAGATACGCAGTATTTT	CASSLGTGSGTDTQYF
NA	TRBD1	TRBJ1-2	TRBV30	TGTGCCTGGAGTATTCCGGGACAGGGGCGTTATAACTATGGCTACACCTTC	CAWSIPGQGRYNYGYTF
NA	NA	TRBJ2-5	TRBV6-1	TGTGCCAGCAGTGAGGTTGACAGAGCTCAAGAGACCCAGTACTTC	CASSEVDRAQETQYF
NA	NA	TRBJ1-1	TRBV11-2	TGTGCCAGCAGCTCGAGGGGGGGCACTGAAGCTTTCTTT	CASSSRGGTEAFF
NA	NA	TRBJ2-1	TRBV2	TGTGCCAGCGGGCCCCTCAATGAGCAGTTCTTC	CASGPLNEQFF
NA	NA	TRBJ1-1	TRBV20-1	TGCAGTGCCGAGCCCGGGGGGCCAGCTTTCTTT	CSAEPGGPAFF
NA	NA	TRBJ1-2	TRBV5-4	TGTGCCAGCAGCCCCGGCGGGGGGCGCGGCTATGGCTACACCTTC	CASSPGGGRGYGYTF
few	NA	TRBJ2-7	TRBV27	TGTGCCAGCAGTCTCGCCGCGGGGTTTTCTGACGTCTACGAGCAGTACTTC	CASSLAAGFSDVYEQYF
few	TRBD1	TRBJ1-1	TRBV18	TGTGCCAGCTCACCGATCGGGACAGACACTGAAGCTTTCTTT	CASSPIGTDTEAFF
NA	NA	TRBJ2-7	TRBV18	TGTGCCAGCTCACCACGGGGGCTTCCCTACGAGCAGTACTTC	CASSPRGLPYEQYF
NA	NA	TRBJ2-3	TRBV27	TGTGCCAGCAGTTTATCGTCCTCGCGTGCCGCTCCCGAGACGCAGTATTTT	CASSLSSSRAAPETQYF
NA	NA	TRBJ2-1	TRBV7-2	TGTGCCAGCAGCTTAATGGCACTTGCTAGGGGAAATGAGCAGTTCTTC	CASSLMALARGNEQFF
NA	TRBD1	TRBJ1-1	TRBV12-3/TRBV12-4	TGTGCCAGCAGCCCGACGACAGGGGAAGCTTTCTTT	CASSPTTGEAFF
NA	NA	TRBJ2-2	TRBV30	TGTGCCTGGAGTGTACGGGGTCTCACCGGGGAGCTGTTTTTT	CAWSVRGLTGELFF
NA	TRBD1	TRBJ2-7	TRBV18	TGTGCCAGCTCACCGGCGGGACAGGGGGTCGAGCAGTACTTC	CASSPAGQGVEQYF
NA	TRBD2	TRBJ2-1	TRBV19	TGTGCCAGTAGATCCTTCTCGGGGGGGGCCCCCCATGATGAGCAGTTCTTC	CASRSFSGGAPHDEQFF
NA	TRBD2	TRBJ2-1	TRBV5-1	TGCGCCAGCAGCTCAACTAGCGGGGGGGCAGCTGAGCAGTTCTTC	CASSSTSGGAAEQFF
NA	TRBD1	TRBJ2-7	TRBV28	TGTGCCAGCCGGTACAGGGGACCCTACGAGCAGTACTTC	CASRYRGPYEQYF
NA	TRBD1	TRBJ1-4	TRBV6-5	TGTGCCAGCAGTTGGACAGGGTTTAATGAAAAACTGTTTTTT	CASSWTGFNEKLFF
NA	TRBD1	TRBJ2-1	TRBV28	TGTGCCAGCAGGGGACAGGGAGGCTGGAATGAGCAGTTCTTC	CASRGQGGWNEQFF
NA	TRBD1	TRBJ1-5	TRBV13	TGTGCCAGCAGCTTAGGCGACAGGGACAATCAGCCCCAGCATTTT	CASSLGDRDNQPQHF
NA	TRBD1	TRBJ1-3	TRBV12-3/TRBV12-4	TGTGCCAGCAGGGCAGGACAGGTCAACACCATATATTTT	CASRAGQVNTIYF
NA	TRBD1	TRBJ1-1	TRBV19	TGTGCCAGTAGTAGGGACAGGGGGCAGTCTGGTGAAGCTTTCTTT	CASSRDRGQSGEAFF
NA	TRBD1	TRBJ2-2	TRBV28	TGTGCCAGCAGGCTGGGACAGGGGTTCGGGGAGCTGTTTTTT	CASRLGQGFGELFF
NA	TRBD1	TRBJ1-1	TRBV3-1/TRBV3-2	TGTGCCAGCAGCCAGGGGACAGGGAACACTGAAGCTTTCTTT	CASSQGTGNTEAFF
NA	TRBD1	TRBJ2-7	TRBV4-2	TGTGCCAGCAGCCAAGATCCGGGACAGGGGGAAAAGCAGTACTTC	CASSQDPGQGEKQYF